This T cell receptor beta chain was documented in a study of blood T cells in healthy people across ages (dated by TCRdb to the mid-2010s). About the full investigation: In model experiments, template switching captured about one uniquely barcoded TCR beta cDNA molecule for every two T cells. The donors were divided into four age groups: young (average around 16 years), middle-aged (roughly 42), aged (about 56) and long-lived (about 79). Using deep sequencing normalized with unique cDNA molecular identifiers, the study measured how TCR beta repertoire diversity changes with age. For two donors (one aged 18 to 30 and one aged 80 or older), the study analyzed two additional independent replicas of 1 million unique cDNA reads from the same blood draw. Donors of different ages were randomly distributed across sequencing lanes to avoid experimental bias. The study at large found these results: Estimates of total diversity based on one million sequenced T cells were regarded as lower bounds and as underestimates. A strong correlation was found between observed TCR beta diversity and the percentage of naive T cells measured by flow cytometry. Because donor CMV infection status was unknown, age-related changes in expanded clonotypes were potentially confounded. Bulk unsorted PBMC profiling prevented conclusive comparison of naive and antigen-experienced compartments. Observed TCR beta diversity per million T cells fell roughly linearly with age, and a significant reduction was already apparent by age about 43. Compared with the aged group, more naive CD4+ T cells, fewer expanded clones and increased TCR diversity were shown by the long-lived group, suggesting age selection.

The library was built by means of 5' RACE. TCRdb lists the instrument as Illumina HiSeq 2500. A second PCR of roughly 7 to 11 cycles was run with a J-beta primer mix and a sample-barcoded 5' primer. A template-switch 5' adaptor carrying 12 random nucleotides introduced a unique molecular identifier onto each TCR beta cDNA molecule. At least 2.5 million CDR3-containing paired-end reads were obtained from each sample. First-strand cDNA synthesis was performed from all RNA using the Mint cDNA synthesis kit, with priming by a TRBC-specific oligonucleotide. Following uracil-DNA glycosylase treatment, a first 18-cycle PCR with universal primers M1SS and BC2_uni_R was performed on all cDNA. The published analysis was carried out like this. Each sample was normalized by randomly selecting 1 million high-quality reads, each carrying a distinct molecular identifier. Reads with shared molecular identifiers were discarded instead of being binned into consensus sequences. MiTCR, with a Q25 quality threshold and the strictest error-elimination algorithm, was used for CDR3 identification, clonotype clustering and error correction. A nonparametric unseen species model with Euler transformation was used to estimate a lower bound on total TCR beta diversity. TCRdb reworked the public reads: Q25 trimming with fastp, MiXCR clone assembly, productive beta chains retained. Merged by CDR3 protein, the rows form single entries marked with the most common genes and DNA. Clone size and V and J calls follow TCRdb, not the original study. Here the sample has roughly 1.6 million distinct CDR3 sequences; 30% to 35% occur a single time. The ten largest make up around 10% of the sample.

The junction carries 14 bases between V and J, which are trimmed by 0 bases and 5 bases respectively. Inclusive of the bounding cysteine and phenylalanine, the CDR3 is 15 residues long. The read is trimmed to its CDR3 DNA, 45 bases read in frame from base 1. Looking up the germline V gene yields CDR1 SGHRS and CDR2 YFSETQ. Donors were 40 or so systemically healthy Caucasian individuals from Russia aged about 6 to 100 years. Each donor gave ten milliliters of peripheral blood, collected into EDTA-treated Vacutainer tubes. PBMCs were isolated by Ficoll-Paque density-gradient centrifugation, with at least 7 million obtained per sample. Trizol reagent was used to extract total RNA from the PBMCs, yielding at least 5 micrograms per sample. For every donor, an aliquot of PBMCs went through flow cytometry to measure the percentages of naive CD45RAhigh/CD27high T cells. With regard to this clonotype: Its antigen is unknown. Base qualities are not recorded, but no much larger clone differs from it by a single base.

This sequence was found in a woman aged 25 to 39 in good health. The V and J genes are TRBV5-1 and TRBJ1-1; the D segment could be TRBD1, given 5 matching bases. The sequenced sample was blood. The DNA sequence is as follows: TGCGCCAGCAGCTTGGCTCGGTCCGGGGGGACTGAAGCTTTCTTT. Translated, this is CASSLARSGGTEAFF.